This T cell receptor beta chain was found in a study of blood T cells in healthy people across ages. Primed by a sample-barcoded 5' primer and a J-beta primer mix, a second PCR proceeded for roughly 7 to 12 cycles. One entry per CDR3 protein, called by TCRdb with MiXCR from the 5' RACE reads. The table lists around 1,000,000 distinct CDR3 sequences, roughly a quarter of them singletons. This clonotype was detected only a few times. The CDR3 runs 17 residues. CDR1 is KGHSH and CDR2 is LQKENI in the germline V gene. Trimming took 3 bases from V and 1 from J, leaving 18 bases between them. These same records also appear under a second study, on T cells of mothers and their children. That investigation notes: Per 15 ul, 1.5 ug of RNA was used, with all extracted RNA going into cDNA synthesis.

The TCR comes from a girl aged 2 to 10 in good health. The sample consisted of blood. The V and J genes are TRBV18 and TRBJ1-1; the D gene is possibly TRBD1 (5 bases). The CDR3 here is CASSPDLGTQGNTEAFF. The CDR3 bases are TGTGCCAGCTCACCGGACTTGGGGACCCAGGGGAACACTGAAGCTTTCTTT.